This entry features one TCR beta chain sequence. Those who participated ranged in age from about 18 to 89 years and resided in some 24 US areas. Clinical history as reported by participants underpinned cohort assignment. These data are taken from a study of blood T cell repertoires in COVID-19. Background on the study: Collection of acute and convalescent COVID-19 samples took place in the United States, Italy and Spain. PBMCs, B-cell-depleted T cells, or T cells provided the cDNA or gDNA that made up the material.

The table came from immunoSEQ multiplex PCR; TCRdb's copy has only in-frame clones and leaves some out. This repertoire shows 240,000 or so clones, around 89% found once; its top ten account for over 7.5%. CDR3 length: 16 amino acids. The ends lost 6 bases at V and 6 bases at J; junction bases unmatched: 18. The rearrangement links TRBV5-3 to TRBJ2-7; 7 bases match TRBD2. TRBV5-3 is an ORF, with its function uncertain. Sequences were obtained from PBMCs or T cells enriched from blood (not recorded which). The sequence derives from a man aged 35 to 55 who had recovered from COVID-19. The chain's CDR3 is CARNLPPAGTISEQYF. The DNA of the CDR3 is TGTGCCAGAAATCTCCCCCCAGCGGGAACGATCTCCGAGCAGTACTTC.